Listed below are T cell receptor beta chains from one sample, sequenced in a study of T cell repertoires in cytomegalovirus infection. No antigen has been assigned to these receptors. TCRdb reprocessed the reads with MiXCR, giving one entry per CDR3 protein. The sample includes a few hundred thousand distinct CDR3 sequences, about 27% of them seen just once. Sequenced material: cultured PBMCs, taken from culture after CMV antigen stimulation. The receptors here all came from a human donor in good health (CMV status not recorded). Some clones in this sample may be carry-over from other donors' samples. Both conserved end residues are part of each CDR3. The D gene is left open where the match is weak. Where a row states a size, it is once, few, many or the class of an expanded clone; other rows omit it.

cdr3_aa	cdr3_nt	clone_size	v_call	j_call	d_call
CASSLASLGNRTYEQYF	TGTGCCAGCAGCTTAGCCTCTCTAGGGAATCGAACCTACGAGCAGTACTTC	.	TRBV7-8	TRBJ2-7	.
CASSPSYDTQYF	TGTGCCAGCAGCCCTTCGTACGATACGCAGTATTTT	few	TRBV4-2	TRBJ2-3	.
CASTREADNSPLHF	TGTGCCAGCACCCGGGAGGCGGATAATTCACCCCTCCACTTT	.	TRBV6-5	TRBJ1-6	.
CASSLGQEGLNEQFF	TGTGCCAGCAGCTTAGGGCAGGAAGGGCTCAATGAGCAGTTCTTC	.	TRBV7-2	TRBJ2-1	.
CASSSRMSSYNEQFF	TGTGCCAGCAGTTCGCGAATGAGCTCCTACAATGAGCAGTTCTTC	.	TRBV28	TRBJ2-1	.
CASTKPPGQGGYGYTF	TGTGCCAGCACCAAACCCCCCGGACAGGGGGGCTATGGCTACACCTTC	.	TRBV7-6	TRBJ1-2	TRBD1
CASSSGGNQETQYF	TGTGCCAGCAGCTCGGGAGGGAATCAAGAGACCCAGTACTTC	.	TRBV5-4	TRBJ2-5	TRBD2
CASRSWGFGTANQPQHF	TGTGCCAGCAGAAGTTGGGGTTTCGGGACAGCCAATCAGCCCCAGCATTTT	.	TRBV28	TRBJ1-5	TRBD1
CASSLVVRDEQYF	TGTGCCAGCAGCTTAGTTGTCCGGGACGAGCAGTACTTC	.	TRBV7-2	TRBJ2-7	.
CASSRLDLTDSYEQYF	TGTGCCAGCAGCCGGTTAGATTTGACAGATTCCTACGAGCAGTACTTC	few	TRBV6-2/TRBV6-3	TRBJ2-7	.
CASSSSGGLTDTQYF	TGTGCCAGCAGCTCTAGCGGGGGGTTGACAGATACGCAGTATTTT	few	TRBV7-9	TRBJ2-3	TRBD2
CASSLRKGAPGYTF	TGTGCCAGCAGCCTACGAAAGGGGGCGCCTGGCTACACCTTC	.	TRBV7-2	TRBJ1-2	TRBD1
CASSALNRASFSKAQYF	TGTGCCAGCAGCGCCCTCAACCGGGCCTCCTTCTCAAAGGCCCAGTACTTC	.	TRBV3-1	TRBJ2-5	.
CASRLAGASTDTQYF	TGCGCCAGCAGGCTAGCGGGGGCTAGCACAGATACGCAGTATTTT	.	TRBV5-1	TRBJ2-3	TRBD2
CASSFLGGTEAFF	TGTGCCAGCAGTTTCCTTGGGGGCACTGAAGCTTTCTTT	.	TRBV28	TRBJ1-1	.
CATSRPSQGGEKLFF	TGTGCCACCAGCCGTCCTTCCCAGGGGGGTGAAAAACTGTTTTTT	.	TRBV15	TRBJ1-4	TRBD1
CSAYGTSGLYNEQFF	TGCAGTGCTTATGGGACTAGCGGGCTCTACAATGAGCAGTTCTTC	.	TRBV20-1	TRBJ2-1	TRBD2
CASSVLAGSQYF	TGTGCCAGTAGTGTCCTAGCGGGGTCGCAGTATTTT	.	TRBV19	TRBJ2-3	TRBD2